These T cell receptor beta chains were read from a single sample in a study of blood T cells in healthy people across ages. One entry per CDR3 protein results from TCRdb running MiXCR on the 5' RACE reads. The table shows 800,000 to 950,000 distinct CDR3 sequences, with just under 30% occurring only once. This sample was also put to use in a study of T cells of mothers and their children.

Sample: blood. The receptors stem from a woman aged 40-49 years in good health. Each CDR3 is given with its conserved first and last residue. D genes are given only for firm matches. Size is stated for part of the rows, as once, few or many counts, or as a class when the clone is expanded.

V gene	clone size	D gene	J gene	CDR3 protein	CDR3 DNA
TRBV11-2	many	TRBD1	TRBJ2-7	CASSYPGSGQDLHEQYF	TGTGCCAGCAGCTATCCTGGCTCGGGACAGGACCTCCACGAGCAGTACTTC
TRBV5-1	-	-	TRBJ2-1	CASSLLTGGNERFF	TGCGCCAGCAGCTTGTTGACCGGGGGCAATGAGCGGTTCTTC
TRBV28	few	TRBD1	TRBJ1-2	CASKKRGTGAGYTF	TGTGCCAGCAAGAAGAGAGGGACAGGGGCCGGCTACACCTTC
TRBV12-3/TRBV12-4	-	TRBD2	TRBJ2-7	CASTLDGRARYEQYF	TGTGCCAGCACCTTAGACGGGAGGGCCAGGTACGAGCAGTACTTC
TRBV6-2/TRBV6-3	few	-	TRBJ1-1	CASSYPRRTQNTEAFF	TGTGCCAGCAGTTACCCGCGACGGACACAGAACACTGAAGCTTTCTTT
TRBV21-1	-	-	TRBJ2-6	CASSKPGSTSGANVLTF	TGTGCCAGCAGCAAACCAGGTTCTACATCTGGGGCCAACGTCCTGACTTTC
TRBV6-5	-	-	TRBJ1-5	CASRMTSNRPQHF	TGTGCCAGCAGAATGACTAGCAATCGGCCCCAGCATTTT
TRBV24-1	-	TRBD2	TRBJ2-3	CATSDYSGGTDTQYF	TGTGCCACCAGTGATTACAGCGGGGGCACAGATACGCAGTATTTT
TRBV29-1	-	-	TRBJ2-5	CSVVKIQETQYF	TGCAGCGTTGTGAAGATACAAGAGACCCAGTACTTC
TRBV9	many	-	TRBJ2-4	CASSVGGGAKNIQYF	TGTGCCAGCAGCGTAGGAGGGGGGGCCAAAAACATTCAGTACTTC
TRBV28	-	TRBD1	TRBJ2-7	CASRRTGTGTYEQYF	TGTGCCAGCAGAAGGACCGGGACAGGGACCTACGAGCAGTACTTC
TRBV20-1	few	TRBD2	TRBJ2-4	CSARTSGGVVAKNIQYF	TGCAGTGCTAGGACTAGCGGGGGGGTTGTTGCCAAAAACATTCAGTACTTC
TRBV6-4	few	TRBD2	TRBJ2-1	CASSDLQRGVDEQFF	TGTGCCAGCAGTGACCTACAGCGGGGGGTGGATGAGCAGTTCTTC
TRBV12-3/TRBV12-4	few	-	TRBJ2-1	CASSFGRELVEQFF	TGTGCCAGCAGTTTCGGCAGGGAATTGGTTGAGCAGTTCTTC
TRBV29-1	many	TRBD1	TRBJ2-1	CSVRRGGQGRQNEQFF	TGCAGCGTTAGAAGAGGGGGACAGGGTAGGCAGAATGAGCAGTTCTTC
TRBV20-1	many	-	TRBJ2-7	CSAFTSSYEQYF	TGCAGTGCCTTTACTAGCTCCTACGAGCAGTACTTC
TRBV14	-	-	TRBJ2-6	CVGNGANVRTF	-
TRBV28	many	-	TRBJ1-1	CASRVGRASTTEAFF	TGTGCCAGCAGGGTAGGGAGGGCCTCGACCACTGAAGCTTTCTTT
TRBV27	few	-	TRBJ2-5	CASRGKETQYF	TGTGCCAGCAGGGGAAAAGAGACCCAGTACTTC
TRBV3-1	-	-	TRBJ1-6	CASSPEFSYNSPLHF	TGTGCCAGCAGCCCAGAATTCTCCTATAATTCACCCCTCCACTTT
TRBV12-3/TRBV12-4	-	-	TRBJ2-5	CASSPPDGKETQYF	TGTGCCAGCAGTCCGCCGGACGGCAAAGAGACCCAGTACTTC
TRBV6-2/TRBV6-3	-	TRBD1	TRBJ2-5	CASSLTGSRETQYF	TGTGCCAGCAGTTTGACAGGGTCTAGAGAGACCCAGTACTTC